This T cell receptor (beta chain) stems from a study of T cell repertoires in cytomegalovirus infection. Whole-study results and caveats: CMV carriers with the relevant HLA were identified by cumulative public TCR beta family frequency.

With regard to this clonotype: Its antigen is not known.

The CDR3 length is 14 residues. V lost 3 bases, J lost 4 bases, and 4 bases stayed unmatched. One entry per CDR3 protein, called by TCRdb with MiXCR from the reads. The top ten clones hold more than 85% of a sample with about 83,000 distinct CDR3 sequences, around 49% of them seen once. This rearrangement joins TRBV12-3 or TRBV12-4 to TRBJ2-3; 7 bases are shared with TRBD1. The sample was CD8+ T cells from cultured PBMCs, taken from culture after CMV antigen stimulation. The sequence derives from a human donor in good health (CMV status not recorded). Some clones in this sample may be carry-over from other donors' samples. This CDR3 reads CASSLGQFSDTQYF. The CDR3 DNA sequence: TGTGCCAGCAGTTTGGGACAGTTCTCAGATACGCAGTATTTT.